The source of this T cell receptor beta chain is a study of CD8 T cells in ankylosing spondylitis. General study points: Reported data indicate significant enrichment of disease-linked clones within matched ankylosing spondylitis synovial fluid. Disease-linked clones, CD8+, were relatively rare in peripheral blood. Past research had described some motif variants in reactive arthritis synovial fluid and blood.

One entry per CDR3 protein results from TCRdb running MiXCR on the 5' RACE reads. The table lists 200,000 or so distinct CDR3 sequences, over 10% of them singletons, with 9.5% to 12% in the top ten. Comments on this clonotype: The target antigen is unknown.

The sequenced material came from blood, either unsorted or a sorted T cell fraction (not recorded which). The TCR sequence derives from a female donor with ankylosing spondylitis or in good health (not recorded which).

The CDR3 DNA sequence: TGCAGTGCTAGAGGGACTAGCGGGAGAGCTACGAACACCGGGGAGCTGTTTTTT. Amino acid sequence: CSARGTSGRATNTGELFF. The gene calls are TRBV20-1 and TRBJ2-2, with 13 bases lining up with TRBD2. In germline, CDR1 is DFQATT, CDR2 SNEGSKA (reference sequence). The CDR3 has 18 amino acids. The ends lost 1 base at V and 0 bases at J; junction bases unmatched: 5.